A selection of T cell receptor beta chains follows, all from one sample in a study of cytomegalovirus exposure and HLA in healthy donors. Assay used: immunoSEQ multiplex PCR; TCRdb lists only in-frame clones, some missing. This table has about 160,000 clones, approximately 90% appearing once. Specimen: PBMCs. The receptors here all came from a man aged 18 to 30 in good health and CMV-seronegative. CDR3s include the opening cysteine and the closing phenylalanine or tryptophan. Fields, in order: J gene, clone size, D gene, V gene, CDR3 DNA, CDR3 protein. The D gene is left open where the match is weak. Clone sizes are given selectively: once, few, many, or a class where the clone is expanded.

>TRBJ1-4|.|.|TRBV5-5
TGTGCCAGCAGCTCGACCGGGACGGAGGGTGAAAAACTGTTTTTT
CASSSTGTEGEKLFF
>TRBJ1-3|once|TRBD1|TRBV5-4
TGTGCCAGCAGCTTGGAGGGGGCCCGGAACACCATATATTTT
CASSLEGARNTIYF
>TRBJ1-4|many|TRBD1|TRBV29-1
TGCAGCGCCAAGACCTTAGGACAGGAAAATGAAAAACTGTTTTTT
CSAKTLGQENEKLFF
>TRBJ1-1|.|.|TRBV27
TGTGCCAGCAGTTTAGACGCAGGGGCGATCATGAACACTGAAGCTTTCTTT
CASSLDAGAIMNTEAFF
>TRBJ2-7|once|TRBD2|TRBV11-3
TGTGCCAGCAGCCGAAGCGACGGGGGGTTCTACGAGCAGTACTTC
CASSRSDGGFYEQYF
>TRBJ1-1|.|.|TRBV10-3
TGTGCCATCAGGTTGGGGGCTAGTTTCCTGAACACTGAAGCTTTCTTT
CAIRLGASFLNTEAFF
>TRBJ2-1|.|.|TRBV19
TGTGCCAGTAGTCCAAAAGGGATAGACGGGACAAACTACAATGAGCAGTTCTTC
CASSPKGIDGTNYNEQFF
>TRBJ2-3|few|TRBD1|TRBV6-1
TGTGCCAGCAGGCCGGGACAGGGAACAGATACGCAGTATTTT
CASRPGQGTDTQYF
>TRBJ1-1|.|.|TRBV19
TGTGCCGCCTCCAGGGGTATGGTGAACACTGAAGCTTTCTTT
CAASRGMVNTEAFF
>TRBJ2-7|few|.|TRBV6-1
TGTGCCAGCGTTGTTCTCTACGAGCAGTACTTC
CASVVLYEQYF
>TRBJ1-1|.|.|TRBV19
TGTGCCAGTAGTACAACCTCGGCGGCGAACACTGAAGCTTTCTTT
CASSTTSAANTEAFF
>TRBJ2-7|.|.|TRBV7-9
TGTGCCAGCAGCTTAAATCTAGGGGCCTACGAGCAGTACTTC
CASSLNLGAYEQYF
>TRBJ2-3|once|.|TRBV6-5
TGTGCCAGCAGCCCCTTCGTGAGAATTTCAGATACGCAGTATTTT
CASSPFVRISDTQYF
>TRBJ1-2|.|TRBD1|TRBV4-1
TGCGCCAGCAGCCAAAGGGAGATTTGGACAGGGGGTAGTTATGGCTACACCTTC
CASSQREIWTGGSYGYTF
>TRBJ1-2|many|.|TRBV6-5
TGTGCCAGCAGTTTAGGACAGACCTATGGCTACACCTTC
CASSLGQTYGYTF
>TRBJ2-6|.|.|TRBV18
TGTGCCAGCTCACCATGGGTGCCAGGGGTTAGTGGGGCCAACGTCCTGACTTTC
CASSPWVPGVSGANVLTF
>TRBJ2-5|.|TRBD2|TRBV9
TGTGCCAGCAGCGTGGGTCGGGAGGGTTTCGCCCAGTACTTC
CASSVGREGFAQYF
>TRBJ1-3|.|TRBD1|TRBV4-1
TGCGCCAGCAGCCATCTACAGGGGTTGGTTAGGAACACCATATATTTT
CASSHLQGLVRNTIYF
>TRBJ2-1|once|.|TRBV19
TGTGCCAGTAGCGACGCAGGGACCTACAATGAGCAGTTCTTC
CASSDAGTYNEQFF
>TRBJ2-7|.|.|TRBV27
TGTGCCAGCAGTTTGCGGCAGGGTAAACACGAGCAGTACTTC
CASSLRQGKHEQYF
>TRBJ1-2|.|TRBD1|TRBV6-5
TGTGCCAGCAGTGAGACAGGGACGGACTATGGCTACACCTTC
CASSETGTDYGYTF
>TRBJ1-4|.|TRBD1|TRBV27
TGTGCCAGCAGTCCTTACAGGGGGCGCCATGAAAAACTGTTTTTT
CASSPYRGRHEKLFF
>TRBJ2-5|once|.|TRBV13
TGTGCCAGCAGCTATCGACAGTTGCAAGAGACCCAGTACTTC
CASSYRQLQETQYF
>TRBJ2-7|.|TRBD2|TRBV5-6
TGTGCCAGCAGATCTCTAGCGGGAGGGAGGTACGAGCAGTACTTC
CASRSLAGGRYEQYF
>TRBJ2-5|once|.|TRBV29-1
TGCAGCGTTGAAGTCCTTCAAGAGACCCAGTACTTC
CSVEVLQETQYF
>TRBJ2-6|once|.|TRBV15
TGTGCCACCAGCAGAGATCTGGTCCGGGGGAGATCTGGGGCCAACGTCCTGACTTTC
CATSRDLVRGRSGANVLTF
>TRBJ1-3|.|TRBD1|TRBV11-2
TGTGCCAGCAGCTTGCTACAGGGGGACACCATATATTTT
CASSLLQGDTIYF
>TRBJ2-1|once|TRBD2|TRBV5-1
TGCGCCAGCAGCAAGACTAGCGGCTCCTACAATGAGCAGTTCTTC
CASSKTSGSYNEQFF
>TRBJ2-1|.|.|TRBV28
TGTGCCAGCAGCCGGGGCGGGGACCCTTGGGAGCAGTTCTTC
CASSRGGDPWEQFF
>TRBJ2-2|few|TRBD2|TRBV7-7
TGTGCTAGCAGCCCGACTAGCGGGGGCGTCACCGGGGAGCTGTTTTTT
CASSPTSGGVTGELFF
>TRBJ1-2|.|TRBD1|TRBV27
TGTGCCAGCAGGGACAGGGGGGCGGGGTACTATGGCTACACCTTC
CASRDRGAGYYGYTF
>TRBJ2-3|.|TRBD2|TRBV10-3
TGTGCCATCAGAGGCGGGGATGCGCGGGGGGCCGATACGCAGTATTTT
CAIRGGDARGADTQYF
>TRBJ2-3|.|TRBD2|TRBV5-1
TGCGCCAGCAGCTTGGACGGAGCGGGAGATTTCCCAGATACGCAGTATTTT
CASSLDGAGDFPDTQYF
>TRBJ1-5|.|.|TRBV6-1
TGTGCCAGCAGTGCGTATGGGGCGGACCAGCCCCAGCATTTT
CASSAYGADQPQHF
>TRBJ2-2|.|TRBD1|TRBV4-3
TGCGCCAGCAGCGCATCGACAGACAGGGGGCGAGCCCCCACCGGGGAGCTGTTTTTT
CASSASTDRGRAPTGELFF